The rows below give T cell receptor beta chains drawn from one sample of a study of T cell responses to AZD1222 COVID-19 vaccine. Generated by immunoSEQ multiplex PCR, the TCRdb table keeps only in-frame clones and is missing some. The table has hundreds of thousands of clones, about 93% seen once. This sample comprised peripheral blood, obtained on day 0 of MenACWY control vaccination. Receptors were obtained from an adult in good health. Both conserved end residues are part of each CDR3. Fields, in order: CDR3 protein, CDR3 DNA, D gene, clone size, V gene, J gene, CDR3 length. A D gene is named only where the DNA matches it firmly. Not all rows give a size; the values are once, few, many and, for expanded clones, a class.

CASSPPAGGRETQYF	TGTGCCAGCAGCCCACCCGCGGGGGGCCGGGAGACCCAGTACTTC	TRBD2	-	TRBV11-2	TRBJ2-5	15
CASSLFDTEAFF	TGTGCCAGCAGCTTATTCGACACTGAAGCTTTCTTT	-	-	TRBV11-2	TRBJ1-1	12
CASSYSNAETQYF	TGTGCCAGCAGTTACTCAAATGCGGAGACCCAGTACTTC	-	-	TRBV6-5	TRBJ2-5	13
CASSHTGRISVEAFF	TGTGCCAGCAGTCATACAGGGAGGATTTCCGTCGAAGCTTTCTTT	-	-	TRBV28	TRBJ1-1	15
CASSFGTAGYEQYF	TGTGCCAGCAGTTTCGGGACAGCCGGCTACGAGCAGTACTTC	TRBD1	-	TRBV27	TRBJ2-7	14
CASTFTGQGGYGYTF	TGTGCCAGCACCTTTACGGGACAGGGGGGCTATGGCTACACCTTC	TRBD1	-	TRBV28	TRBJ1-2	15
CASSRDRDPRREKLFF	TGTGCCAGCAGCCGGGACAGGGACCCCAGGAGAGAAAAACTGTTTTTT	TRBD1	-	TRBV7-9	TRBJ1-4	16
CASSLGLAGGFTYEQYF	TGCGCCAGCAGCTTGGGTCTAGCGGGGGGTTTTACGTACGAGCAGTACTTC	TRBD2	-	TRBV5-1	TRBJ2-7	17
CASSFSYGGYTF	TGTGCCAGCAGTTTTTCTTATGGGGGCTACACCTTC	-	-	TRBV12-3/TRBV12-4	TRBJ1-2	12
CASSESWQPQHF	TGCGCCAGCAGTGAGTCCTGGCAGCCCCAGCATTTT	-	-	TRBV10-2	TRBJ1-5	12
CASSLKVPTEAFF	TGTGCCAGCAGCTTAAAAGTCCCCACTGAAGCTTTCTTT	-	-	TRBV7-9	TRBJ1-1	13
CASSSSGGAGEQFF	TGTGCCAGCAGCTCTAGCGGGGGGGCTGGTGAGCAGTTCTTC	TRBD2	-	TRBV11-1	TRBJ2-1	14
CASSAEITGSEQYF	TGTGCCAGCAGTGCCGAGATCACAGGGAGCGAGCAGTACTTC	-	-	TRBV6-4	TRBJ2-7	14
CASSAREGTDTQYF	TGTGCCAGCAGCGCCAGGGAGGGCACAGATACGCAGTATTTT	-	-	TRBV5-4	TRBJ2-3	14
CASRTANQPQHF	TGTGCCTCCCGGACAGCTAATCAGCCCCAGCATTTT	-	once	TRBV6-5	TRBJ1-5	12
CASSIEGQPQHF	TGTGCCAGTAGTATTGAAGGCCAGCCCCAGCATTTT	-	-	TRBV19	TRBJ1-5	12
CASSLVGRDQPQHF	TGTGCCAGCAGCTTAGTGGGAAGGGATCAGCCCCAGCATTTT	-	-	TRBV7-9	TRBJ1-5	14
CASGLGNQPQHF	TGTGCCAGCGGGCTCGGCAATCAGCCCCAGCATTTT	-	-	TRBV27	TRBJ1-5	12
CASSQGTGGTEAFF	TGTGCCAGCAGCCAGGGGACAGGGGGCACTGAAGCTTTCTTT	TRBD1	-	TRBV3-1/TRBV3-2	TRBJ1-1	14
CASRDGANSGNTIYF	TGTGCCAGTAGGGACGGCGCTAACTCTGGAAACACCATATATTTT	-	-	TRBV19	TRBJ1-3	15
CAWSPAAPGAFF	TGTGCCTGGAGCCCCGCGGCTCCTGGAGCTTTCTTT	-	-	TRBV30	TRBJ1-1	12
CASSLEVLGEQFF	TGTGCCAGCAGCTTGGAGGTGCTGGGTGAGCAGTTCTTC	-	once	TRBV5-5	TRBJ2-1	13
CASRPYGGDTQYF	TGTGCCAGCAGACCCTATGGGGGAGATACGCAGTATTTT	-	-	TRBV7-9	TRBJ2-3	13
CASSPQTGRNQPQHF	TGTGCCAGCTCACCCCAGACAGGGAGAAATCAGCCCCAGCATTTT	TRBD1	-	TRBV18	TRBJ1-5	15
CAWKRQMNTEAFF	TGTGCCTGGAAGAGACAGATGAACACTGAAGCTTTCTTT	-	-	TRBV30	TRBJ1-1	13
CASSFGQGGTEAFF	TGTGCCAGCAGCTTCGGACAGGGAGGGACTGAAGCTTTCTTT	TRBD1	-	TRBV7-2	TRBJ1-1	14
CASSLSLNTEAFF	TGTGCCAGCAGCTTGTCCCTGAACACTGAAGCTTTCTTT	-	-	TRBV7-3	TRBJ1-1	13
CASSPSGPGTINTEAFF	TGTGCCAGCTCACCATCGGGGCCTGGGACAATAAACACTGAAGCTTTCTTT	-	-	TRBV18	TRBJ1-1	17